This T cell receptor beta chain was identified during a study of T-cell reconstitution after alpha-beta-depleted transplantation in children. Study-level results: Roughly two months post-transplant, alpha-beta T cells reportedly originated from several hundred graft clones that had expanded. Among T cells one year after transplant, newly produced cells accounted for most counts and diversity. After transplant, high TCRbeta diversity at day 60 in some patients arose from surviving recipient T cells and thymic progenitors.

The TCRbeta library was prepared with unique molecular identifiers. MiXCR, run by TCRdb on the PCR reads, gives a single entry per CDR3 protein. Of around 700,000 distinct CDR3 sequences in the sample, approximately 14% were seen once. Of note for this clonotype: Its antigen is not identified.

The V gene's germline CDR1 is DFQATT and CDR2 SNEGSKA (reference sequence). With 6 bases clipped from V and 4 bases from J, the junction kept 8 bases outside the gene matches. This CDR3 comprises 14 residues. Specimen: PBMCs, collected before TCRalphabeta/CD19-depleted stem cell transplant. The gene calls are TRBV20-1 and TRBJ2-3; 9 bases map to TRBD2. The TCR sequence derives from a girl under 10 years old with congenital amegakaryocytic thrombocytopenia, due to receive a stem cell transplant. CDR3 DNA sequence: TGCAGTGCACGTAGCGGGAGTACTGCAGATACGCAGTATTTT. This translates into CSARSGSTADTQYF.